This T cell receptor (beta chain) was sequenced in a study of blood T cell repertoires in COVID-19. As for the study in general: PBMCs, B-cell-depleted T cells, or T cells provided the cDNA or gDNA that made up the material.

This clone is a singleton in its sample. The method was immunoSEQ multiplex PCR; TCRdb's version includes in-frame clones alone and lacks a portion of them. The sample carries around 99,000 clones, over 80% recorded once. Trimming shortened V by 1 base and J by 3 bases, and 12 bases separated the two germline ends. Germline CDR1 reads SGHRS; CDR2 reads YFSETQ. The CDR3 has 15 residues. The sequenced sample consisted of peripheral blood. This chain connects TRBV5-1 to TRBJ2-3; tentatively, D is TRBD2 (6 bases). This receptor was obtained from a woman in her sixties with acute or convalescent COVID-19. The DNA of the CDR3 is TGCGCCAGCAGCTTGAGCGGGCAGAGAACAGATACGCAGTATTTT. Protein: CASSLSGQRTDTQYF.